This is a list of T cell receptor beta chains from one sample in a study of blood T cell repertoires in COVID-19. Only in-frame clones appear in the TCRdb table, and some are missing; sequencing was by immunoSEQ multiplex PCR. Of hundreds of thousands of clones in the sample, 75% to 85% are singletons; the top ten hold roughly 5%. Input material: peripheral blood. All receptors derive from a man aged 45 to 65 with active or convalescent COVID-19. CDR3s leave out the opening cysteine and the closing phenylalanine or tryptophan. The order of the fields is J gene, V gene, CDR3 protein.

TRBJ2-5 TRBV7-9 ASSSPGQAVETQY
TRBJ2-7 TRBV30 AWSRGDRGDEQY
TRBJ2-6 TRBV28 ASSPPGTRFKSSGANVLT
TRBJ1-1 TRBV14 ASSPGGAVNTEAF
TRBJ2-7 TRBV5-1 ASSLQGGSSHEQY
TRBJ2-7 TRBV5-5 ASRSGQGIYEQY
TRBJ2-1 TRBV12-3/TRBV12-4 ASSSDASSRF
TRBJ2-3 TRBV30 AWSVRGRETQY
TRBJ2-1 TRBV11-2 ASRRLGYNEQF
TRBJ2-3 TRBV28 ASSFIGSGLPQY
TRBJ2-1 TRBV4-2 ASSQGRGGGRSYEQF
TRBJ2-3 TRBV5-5 ASSLGTSTDTQY
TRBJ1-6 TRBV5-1 ASRERGYNSPLH
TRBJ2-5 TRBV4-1 ASSQGAGDRETQY
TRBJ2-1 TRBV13 ASSLKSTSHEQF
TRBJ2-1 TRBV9 ASSVGGGGLATEQF
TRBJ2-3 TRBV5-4 ASSLRLAESTDTQY
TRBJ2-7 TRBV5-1 ASSLVDFQSSYEQY
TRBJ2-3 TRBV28 ASSSGTTVLDTQY
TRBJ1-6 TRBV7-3 ASSLQGDSPLH
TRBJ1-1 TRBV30 AWSVGGSEAEAF
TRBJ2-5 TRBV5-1 ASSPGISSIRGETQY
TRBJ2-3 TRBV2 ASSALTDTQY
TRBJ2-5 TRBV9 ASSGHSGGEETQY
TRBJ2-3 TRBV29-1 SVEIADTQY
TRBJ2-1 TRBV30 AWNAGDSPYNEQF
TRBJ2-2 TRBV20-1 SASYGGLGSGELF
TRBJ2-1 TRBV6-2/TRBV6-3 ASSLLAAGEQF
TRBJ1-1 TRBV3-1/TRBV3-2 ASSQDRVTEAF
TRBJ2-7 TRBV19 ASSVAGEQY
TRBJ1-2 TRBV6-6 ASALGLSYGYT
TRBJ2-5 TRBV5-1 ASSLASQETQY
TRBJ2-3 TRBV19 ASSRGLAGTSTQY
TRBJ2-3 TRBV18 ASSPPSGSTDTQY
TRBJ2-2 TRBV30 AWSVRAGVRTGELF
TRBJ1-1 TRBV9 ASSAGTNMNTEAF
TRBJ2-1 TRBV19 AIFTELAGTYNEQF
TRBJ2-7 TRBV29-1 SAKDRVSYEQY